This TCR beta chain originates from a study of human T cells and chemical hapten exposure (dated by TCRdb to 2020 to 2023). In the study overall: For sensitization, 2% DPC in acetone was applied to a 2 cm by 2 cm area of upper inner arm skin. Twenty-nine alopecia patients provided blood for TCR sequencing at one to four time points (pre-sensitization, 2, 6 and 24 weeks). Blood samples were taken from patients before sensitization (week 0) and then at 2, 6 and about 24 weeks after DPC sensitization. Weekly therapeutic DPC doses were additionally applied to the scalp of patients throughout the roughly 23-week study period. The patient cohort, mostly female, included alopecia areata with under or over 50% scalp involvement, alopecia totalis and alopecia universalis. Libraries were pooled for sequencing, and variation in per-sample TCR yields was attributed mainly to small differences in library volumes within the pool. In alopecia patients, the study followed how the peripheral blood TCR repertoire changed in vivo over primary and secondary sensitization to diphenylcyclopropenone (DPC), a hapten. Patch testing was done on the upper back using Finn chambers containing 0.01% DPC, and results were scored after 6 days according to International Contact Dermatitis Research Group standards.

The protocol used for the library was RACE. Sequencing was carried out with a NextSeq 500. During library preparation, unique molecular identifiers were attached to individual cDNA molecules so that TCRs could be counted in a quantitative, reproducible way. Both TCR alpha and TCR beta chains were sequenced from each blood RNA sample. On the study's bioinformatics: A median of around 100,000 TCRs per sample was observed, with a range of roughly 23,224 to 750,000. The Decombinator software suite was used to annotate V, J and CDR3 in the TCR reads. Every sample was subsampled to the same number of TCRs (28,000) for the PS versus PT1 abundance plots. TCRs were defined as expanded if absent before sensitization and observed at least eight times at the 2-week time point. TCRdb reanalyzed the raw reads on its own, using fastp at Q25 for trimming and MiXCR for clone calling, and kept in-frame beta chains. Identical CDR3 proteins give one entry, which carries the most common genes and DNA. The V and J calls and clone size are TCRdb's, not the authors'. The sample table records approximately 90,000 distinct CDR3 sequences; over 9.5% of these occur just once. Together, the top ten hold less than 2.5% of the sample.

This clonotype was found a few times. The antigen it binds to is not known. It has no much larger one-base neighbor in the sample; base qualities were not kept. The paper as a whole reports these results and caveats: Because every patient had alopecia, a presumed autoimmune disease, the patients' immune response might differ from that of healthy individuals. Compared with pre-sensitization or healthy control sets, expanded TCRs formed significantly more large CDR3 similarity clusters, which is consistent with antigen-driven responses. DPC sensitization did not change how many TCRs were above 1 in 1000 frequency, and no evidence was found of alterations in global repertoire structure. The number of PT1 expanded TCRs positively correlated with patch test score, significant at thresholds 8, 16 and 32 but not 4. After repeated subsampling, the strength of the expansion versus patch-test correlation and the threshold at which it became significant changed.

Reading the label with the study, this specimen's time point is: patch test 1, 2 weeks after DPC sensitization. The treatment or condition label of this sample denotes: therapeutic diphenylcyclopropenone sensitization with weekly scalp DPC. At each patch-test visit, blood was drawn before the patch test was applied. Eligible patients were aged 18 to 70, diagnosed with alopecia, deemed suitable for DPC therapy, and excluded if pregnant. Total RNA was isolated from unfractionated whole blood collected in Tempus Blood RNA tubes. Sample: whole blood, taken in connection with sensitization to the hapten diphenylcyclopropenone (DPC). The sequence derives from a man aged 35 to 55 with alopecia areata. Some clones in this sample may be carry-over from other donors' samples.

Here is the DNA: TGTGCCAGCAGGAAGGTAGATTGGGACGAGCAGTACTTC. Its protein reads: CASRKVDWDEQYF. The chain is assembled from TRBV6-1 and TRBJ2-7; confidence is insufficient to name the D gene. CDR1 MNHNS and CDR2 SASEGT were looked up in the germline V gene. CDR3 length: 13 amino acids, cysteine to phenylalanine. The read is trimmed to its CDR3 DNA, 39 bases read in frame from base 1. A distance of 14 bases separates the germline ends of V and J, which lose 6 bases and 5 bases respectively.